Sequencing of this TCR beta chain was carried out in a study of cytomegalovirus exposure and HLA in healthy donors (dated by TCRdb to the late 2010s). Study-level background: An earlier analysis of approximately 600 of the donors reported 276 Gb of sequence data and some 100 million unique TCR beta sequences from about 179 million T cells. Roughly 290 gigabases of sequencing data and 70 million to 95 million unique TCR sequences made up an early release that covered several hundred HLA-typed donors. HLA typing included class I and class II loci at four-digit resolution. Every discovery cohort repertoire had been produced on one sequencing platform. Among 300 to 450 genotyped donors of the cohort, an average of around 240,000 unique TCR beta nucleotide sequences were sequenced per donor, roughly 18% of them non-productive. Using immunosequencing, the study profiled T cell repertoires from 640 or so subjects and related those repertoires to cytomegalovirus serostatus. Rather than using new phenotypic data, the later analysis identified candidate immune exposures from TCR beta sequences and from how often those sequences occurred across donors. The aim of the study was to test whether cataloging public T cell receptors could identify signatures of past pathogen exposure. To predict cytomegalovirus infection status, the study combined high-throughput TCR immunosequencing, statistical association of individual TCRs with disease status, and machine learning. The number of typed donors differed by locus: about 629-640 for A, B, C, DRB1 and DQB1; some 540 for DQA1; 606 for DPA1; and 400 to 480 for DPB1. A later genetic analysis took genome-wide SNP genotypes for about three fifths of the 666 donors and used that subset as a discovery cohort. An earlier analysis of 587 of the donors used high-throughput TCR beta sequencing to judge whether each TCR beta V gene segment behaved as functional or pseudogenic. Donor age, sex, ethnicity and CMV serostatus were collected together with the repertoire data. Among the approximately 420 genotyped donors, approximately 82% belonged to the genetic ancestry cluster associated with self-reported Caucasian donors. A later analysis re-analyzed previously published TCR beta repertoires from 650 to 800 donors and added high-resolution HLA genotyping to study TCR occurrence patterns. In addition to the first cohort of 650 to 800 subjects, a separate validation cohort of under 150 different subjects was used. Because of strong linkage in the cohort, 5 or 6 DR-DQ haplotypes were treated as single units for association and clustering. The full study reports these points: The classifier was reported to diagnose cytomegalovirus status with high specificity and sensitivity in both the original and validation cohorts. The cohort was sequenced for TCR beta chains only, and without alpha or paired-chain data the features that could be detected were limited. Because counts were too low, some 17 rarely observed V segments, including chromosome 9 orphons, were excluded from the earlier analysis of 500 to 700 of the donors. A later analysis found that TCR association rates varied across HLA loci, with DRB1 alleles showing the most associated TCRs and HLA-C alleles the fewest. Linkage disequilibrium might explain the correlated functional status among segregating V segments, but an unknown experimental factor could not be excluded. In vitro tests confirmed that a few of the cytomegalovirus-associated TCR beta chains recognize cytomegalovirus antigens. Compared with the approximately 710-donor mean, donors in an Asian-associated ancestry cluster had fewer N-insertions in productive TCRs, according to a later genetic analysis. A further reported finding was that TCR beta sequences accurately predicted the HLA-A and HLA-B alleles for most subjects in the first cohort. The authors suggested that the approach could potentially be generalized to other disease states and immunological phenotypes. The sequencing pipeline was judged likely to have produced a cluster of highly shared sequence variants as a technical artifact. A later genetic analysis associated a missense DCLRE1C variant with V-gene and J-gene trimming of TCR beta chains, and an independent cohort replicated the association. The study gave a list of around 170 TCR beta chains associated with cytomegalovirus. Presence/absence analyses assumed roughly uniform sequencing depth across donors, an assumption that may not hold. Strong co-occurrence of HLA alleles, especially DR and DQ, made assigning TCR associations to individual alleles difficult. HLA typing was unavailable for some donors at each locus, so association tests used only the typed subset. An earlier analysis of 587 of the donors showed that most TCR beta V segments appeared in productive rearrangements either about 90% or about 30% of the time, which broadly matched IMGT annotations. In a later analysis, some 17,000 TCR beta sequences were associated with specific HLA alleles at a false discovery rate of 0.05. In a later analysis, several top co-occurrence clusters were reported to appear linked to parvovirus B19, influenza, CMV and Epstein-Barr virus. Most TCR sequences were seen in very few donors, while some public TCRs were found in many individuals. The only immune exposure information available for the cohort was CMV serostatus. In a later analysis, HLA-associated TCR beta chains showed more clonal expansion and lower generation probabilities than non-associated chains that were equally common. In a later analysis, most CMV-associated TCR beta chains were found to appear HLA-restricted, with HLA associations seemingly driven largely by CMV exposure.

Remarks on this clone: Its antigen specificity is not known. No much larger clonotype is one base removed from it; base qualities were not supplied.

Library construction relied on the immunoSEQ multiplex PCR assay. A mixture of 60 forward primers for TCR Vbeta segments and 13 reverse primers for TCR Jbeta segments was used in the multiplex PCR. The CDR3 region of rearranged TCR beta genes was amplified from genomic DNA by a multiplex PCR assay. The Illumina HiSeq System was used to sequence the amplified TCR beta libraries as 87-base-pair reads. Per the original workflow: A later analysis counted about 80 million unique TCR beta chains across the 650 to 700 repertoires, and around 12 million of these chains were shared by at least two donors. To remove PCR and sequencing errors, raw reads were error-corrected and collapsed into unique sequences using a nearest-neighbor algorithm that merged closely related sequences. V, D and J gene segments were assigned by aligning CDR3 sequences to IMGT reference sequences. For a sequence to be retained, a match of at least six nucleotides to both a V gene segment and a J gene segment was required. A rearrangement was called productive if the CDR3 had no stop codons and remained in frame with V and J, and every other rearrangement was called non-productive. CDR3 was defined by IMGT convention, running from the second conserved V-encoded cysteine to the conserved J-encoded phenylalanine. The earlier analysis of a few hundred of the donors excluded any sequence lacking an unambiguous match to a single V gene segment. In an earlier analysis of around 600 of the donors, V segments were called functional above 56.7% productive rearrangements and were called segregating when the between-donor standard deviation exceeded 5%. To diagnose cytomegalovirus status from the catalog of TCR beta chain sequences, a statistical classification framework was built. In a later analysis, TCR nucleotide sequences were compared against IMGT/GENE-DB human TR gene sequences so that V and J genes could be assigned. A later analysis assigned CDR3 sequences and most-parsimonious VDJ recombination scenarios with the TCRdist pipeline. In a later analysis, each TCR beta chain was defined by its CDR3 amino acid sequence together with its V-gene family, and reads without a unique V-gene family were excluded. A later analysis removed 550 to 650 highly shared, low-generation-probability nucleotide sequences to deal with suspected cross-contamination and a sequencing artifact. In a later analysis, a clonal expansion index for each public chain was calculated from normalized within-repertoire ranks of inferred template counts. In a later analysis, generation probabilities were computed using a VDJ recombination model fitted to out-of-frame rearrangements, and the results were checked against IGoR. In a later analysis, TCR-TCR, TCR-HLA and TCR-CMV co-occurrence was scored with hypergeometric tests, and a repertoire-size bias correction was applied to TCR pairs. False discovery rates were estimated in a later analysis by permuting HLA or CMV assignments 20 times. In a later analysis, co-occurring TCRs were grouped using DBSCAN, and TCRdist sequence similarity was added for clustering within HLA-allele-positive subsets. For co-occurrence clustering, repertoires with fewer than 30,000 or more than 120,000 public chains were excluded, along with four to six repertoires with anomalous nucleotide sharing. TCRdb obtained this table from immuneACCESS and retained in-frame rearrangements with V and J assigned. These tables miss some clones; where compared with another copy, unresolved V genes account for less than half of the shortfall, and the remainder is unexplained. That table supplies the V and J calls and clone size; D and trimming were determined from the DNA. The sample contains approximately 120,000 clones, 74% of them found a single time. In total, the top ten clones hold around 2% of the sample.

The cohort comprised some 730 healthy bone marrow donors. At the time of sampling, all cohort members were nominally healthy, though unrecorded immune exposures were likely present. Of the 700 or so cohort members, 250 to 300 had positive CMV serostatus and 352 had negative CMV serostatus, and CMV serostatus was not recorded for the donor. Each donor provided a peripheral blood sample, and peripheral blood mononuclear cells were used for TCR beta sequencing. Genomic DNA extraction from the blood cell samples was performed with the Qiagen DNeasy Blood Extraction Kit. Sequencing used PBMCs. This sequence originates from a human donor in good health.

This receptor carries the CDR3 CASRGDRDGYGYTF. The sequence in DNA is TGTGCCAGCCGGGGGGACAGGGACGGGTATGGCTACACCTTC. Here the chain combines TRBV28 and TRBJ1-2; 9 of the junction bases match TRBD1. Its CDR3 holds 14 amino acids, cysteine through phenylalanine. The retained sequence is limited to the CDR3, 42 bases, with the frame set at the first base. V trim: 8 bases; J trim: 5 bases; unmatched bases: 9. The germline V gene provides CDR1 MDHEN and CDR2 SYDVKM.